This TCR beta chain was identified during a study of blood T cell repertoires in COVID-19. The assay was immunoSEQ multiplex PCR, and TCRdb's table has in-frame clones only and misses some. The sample yields about 170,000 clones, 85% to 90% seen once. The length of the CDR3 is 15 residues. In germline, CDR1 is SGDLS, CDR2 YYNGEE. The ends lost 4 bases at V and 3 bases at J; junction bases unmatched: 6. A few counts support this clone. The sample consisted of peripheral blood. The clonotype was recovered from a woman aged 55 to 70 with COVID-19, enrolled during active disease. The gene calls are TRBV9 and TRBJ2-3, with 9 bases identical to TRBD1. CDR3 loop: CASSSDRGWTDTQYF. For the CDR3, the DNA is TGTGCCAGCAGCTCGGACAGGGGTTGGACAGATACGCAGTATTTT.